Included here is one T cell receptor beta chain sequence, with context. Its specificity is not known. Though probably carrying unrecorded immune exposures, donors were nominally healthy at sampling. Both 60 Vbeta primers and 13 Jbeta primers went into the PCR. Sequencing was performed with immunoSEQ multiplex PCR; in TCRdb, only in-frame clones are kept and a portion is missing. Among under 200,000 clones listed, around three quarters were seen once. Germline trimming cut 6 bases from V and 5 bases from J; bases unmatched to any gene: 19. Looked up from germline, CDR1 is MRHNA and CDR2 is SNTAGT. The CDR3 is made up of 18 amino acids. The data were obtained in a study of cytomegalovirus exposure and HLA in healthy donors. Study-level results: With DRB1 most and HLA-C fewest, TCR association rates differed between HLA loci in a later analysis.

The clonotype comes from a middle-aged man in good health and CMV-seronegative. Sequencing was done on a sample of PBMCs. The V and J genes are TRBV6-4 and TRBJ2-1; 7 nucleotides line up with TRBD2. As DNA, the CDR3 is TGTGCCAGCAGCAGAACCTTCCTAGCGGAGGTCAGGAACAATGAGCAGTTCTTC. Encoded protein: CASSRTFLAEVRNNEQFF.